The 22 T cell receptor beta chains below were found in one sample sequenced in a study of CD8 T cells in Susac syndrome. Random hexamers served to reverse transcribe roughly 0.5 to 1 ug RNA. TCRdb reprocessed the immunoSEQ multiplex PCR reads with MiXCR, giving one entry per CDR3 protein. This sample carries about 200,000 distinct CDR3 sequences, over 90% of them seen once, and the ten largest clones take just under 0.095%. Sequencing was done on a sample of CD4+ T cells from PBMCs. Receptors originate from a human donor with multiple sclerosis.

The V call is TRBV20-1, the J call TRBJ2-7; 7 nucleotides line up with TRBD2. V lost 8 bases and J lost 3; bases outside the gene matches: 4. The germline V gene has CDR1 DFQATT and CDR2 SNEGSKA (reference sequence). The CDR3 contains 11 residues. CDR3: CSLGTNYEQYF. The CDR3 nucleotides are TGCAGTCTAGGGACTAACTACGAGCAGTACTTC.

The chain has TRBV7-3 and TRBJ2-1; possible D gene TRBD1, 5 bases. Trimming pared 4 bases from V and 5 bases from J, leaving 9 bases between. CDR1 is SGHTA, CDR2 FQGTGA, per germline. This CDR3 contains 13 residues. CDR3 nucleotide sequence: TGTGCCAGCAGCTCCGGACAACACAATGAGCAGTTCTTC. Translated: CASSSGQHNEQFF.

The genes are TRBV5-1 and TRBJ1-2; no definite D call. Trimming pared 5 bases from V and 7 bases from J, leaving 12 bases between. CDR1 is SGHRS and CDR2 is YFSETQ in the germline V gene. The CDR3 covers 12 residues. This chain's CDR3 is CASSQTSRGYTF. CDR3 sequence (DNA): TGCGCCAGCAGTCAGACCAGTCGTGGCTACACCTTC.

V usage is TRBV20-1 and J usage is TRBJ1-1, with unresolved D. The CDR3 totals 14 residues. Deletions cut 4 bases from V and 0 bases from J, with 12 bases between. From germline, CDR1 is DFQATT and CDR2 SNEGSKA (reference sequence). The CDR3 DNA is TGCAGTGCTAAAGTTTGGAGGTTGAACACTGAAGCTTTCTTT. Translating it yields CSAKVWRLNTEAFF.

The J gene is TRBJ1-1, the V gene TRBV29-1; TRBD1 matches at 7 bases. CDR3 size: 14 residues. The V and J ends lost 7 bases and 3 bases, in that order; junction bases with no gene match: 11. Germline assignment: CDR1 SQVTM and CDR2 ANQGSEA. CDR3 in amino acids: CSGKQGNWDTEAFF. CDR3 bases: TGCAGCGGTAAACAGGGGAATTGGGACACTGAAGCTTTCTTT.

The chain recombines TRBV5-1 with TRBJ1-5, with 9 bases lining up with TRBD1. Germline V gene lookup returns CDR1 SGHRS and CDR2 YFSETQ. CDR3 length: 16 amino acids. V dropped 0 bases and J dropped 4; count of bases not matched to a gene: 5. CDR3 region: CASSLGAGQGNQPQHF. Here the CDR3 DNA reads TGCGCCAGCAGCTTGGGGGCCGGACAGGGGAATCAGCCCCAGCATTTT. Together with reference TRBV5-1 and TRBJ1-5, the CDR3 gives the full variable domain: KAGVTQTPRYLIKTRGQQVTLSCSPISGHRSVSWYQQTPGQGLQFLFEYFSETQRNKGNFPGRFSGRQFSNSRSEMNVSTLELGDSALYLCASSLGAGQGNQPQHFGDGTRLSIL.

This clonotype was recorded a few times. The chain combines TRBV11-2 with TRBJ1-1; TRBD1 aligns across 8 bases. The CDR3 covers 14 residues. The ends lost 3 bases at V and 4 bases at J; junction bases unmatched: 4. Germline CDR1 reads SGHAT; CDR2 reads FQNNGV. The CDR3 loop is CASSFGTGGTEAFF. DNA for the CDR3: TGTGCCAGCAGCTTTGGGACAGGTGGCACTGAAGCTTTCTTT.

This chain connects TRBV7-9 to TRBJ2-7; D ambiguous. This CDR3 region has 12 residues. In germline, CDR1 is SEHNR, CDR2 FQNEAQ (reference sequence). Trimming shortened V by 10 bases and J by 3 bases, and 13 bases separated the two germline ends. CDR3 residues: CATGSGSYEQYF. CDR3 DNA: TGTGCCACCGGGTCAGGCAGCTACGAGCAGTACTTC.

The V gene is TRBV19, the J gene TRBJ2-1; 12 bases map to TRBD2. Unmatched junction bases numbered 3, after V lost 7 bases and J lost 5 bases. Germline V gene lookup returns CDR1 LNHDA and CDR2 SQIVND (reference sequence). This CDR3 is 14 amino acids long. CDR3 protein: CASIRTSGNNEQFF. The CDR3 DNA reads TGTGCCAGTATAAGGACTAGCGGGAACAATGAGCAGTTCTTC.

The gene calls are TRBV9 and TRBJ2-1; D not certain. CDR1 SGDLS and CDR2 YYNGEE come from the germline V gene. The CDR3 contains 11 residues. Trimming shortened V by 0 bases and J by 8 bases, and 3 bases separated the two germline ends. For the CDR3, the DNA is TGTGCCAGCAGCGTAGGGTATGAGCAGTTCTTC. Translation gives CASSVGYEQFF.

The rearrangement links TRBV6-5 to TRBJ1-2; the match to TRBD1 covers 10 bases. CDR1 MNHEY and CDR2 SVGAGI come from the germline V gene. The CDR3 is 14 amino acids. The J segment lost 5 bases and the V segment lost 6 bases, leaving 6 bases of the junction unmatched. CDR3 loop: CASSTMDRGYGYTF. The CDR3 DNA sequence: TGTGCCAGCAGCACAATGGACAGGGGGTATGGCTACACCTTC.

The chain recombines TRBV15 with TRBJ2-7; tentative D call: TRBD2 (5 bases). The CDR3 spans 14 residues. The ends were cut back, 1 base at V and 0 bases at J, with 7 bases in the middle. From germline, CDR1 is LNHNV and CDR2 YYDKDF (reference sequence). CDR3 amino acids: CATSRGGSSYEQYF. The DNA of the CDR3 is TGTGCCACCAGCAGAGGTGGGAGCTCCTACGAGCAGTACTTC. Together with reference TRBV15 and TRBJ2-7, the CDR3 gives the full variable domain: DAMVIQNPRYQVTQFGKPVTLSCSQTLNHNVMYWYQQKSSQAPKLLFHYYDKDFNNEADTPDNFQSRRPNTSFCFLDIRSPGLGDTAMYLCATSRGGSSYEQYFGPGTRLTVT.

The chain carries TRBV3-1 and TRBJ2-5; the match to TRBD1 covers 9 bases. CDR1 and CDR2 (germline): LGHDT, YNNKEL (reference sequence). V was pared by 2 bases and J by 5 bases, with 6 bases of the junction left unmatched. The CDR3 has 15 residues. The CDR3 sequence: CASSQSGTGWETQYF. As DNA, the CDR3 is TGTGCCAGCAGCCAATCCGGGACAGGGTGGGAGACCCAGTACTTC.

The genes are TRBV7-3 and TRBJ2-3; a possible D gene is TRBD2 (7 bases). The CDR3 runs to 15 residues. Germline CDR1 reads SGHTA; CDR2 reads FQGTGA. Deletions cut 2 bases from V and 8 bases from J, with 17 bases between. Here the CDR3 reads CASSLLAGASGTQYF. In nucleotides, the CDR3 is TGTGCCAGCAGCTTACTGGCGGGGGCGAGTGGTACGCAGTATTTT.

The V gene is TRBV3-1, the J gene TRBJ1-1, with TRBD1 identical over 7 bases. The CDR3 loop spans 12 amino acids. From germline, CDR1 is LGHDT and CDR2 YNNKEL (reference sequence). V was clipped by 10 bases and J by 5 bases; unmatched bases: 7. This CDR3 is CATSDRRTEAFF. The CDR3, as DNA: TGTGCCACCTCGGACAGGAGGACTGAAGCTTTCTTT.

The chain carries TRBV29-1 and TRBJ2-5; D is possibly TRBD1 (6 bases). V lost 7 bases to trimming and J lost 5 bases, with 20 bases between them. Germline lookup yields CDR1 SQVTM and CDR2 ANQGSEA. The CDR3 has 14 amino acids. Here the CDR3 DNA reads TGCAGCGCCGATCGACAGGTACCCCGGGAGACCCAGTACTTC. Its translation is CSADRQVPRETQYF.

The rearrangement uses TRBV30 and TRBJ2-5; 8 bases line up with TRBD2. This CDR3 spans 12 amino acids. V shed 3 bases, J shed 5 bases, and the junction held 2 bases outside the gene matches. Germline lookup yields CDR1 GTSNPN and CDR2 SVGIG (reference sequence). CDR3 nucleotides: TGTGCCTGGAGCGGGGGGGCGGAGACCCAGTACTTC. The encoded protein is CAWSGGAETQYF. The whole variable domain, filled in from reference TRBV30 and TRBJ2-5, reads SQTIHQWPATLVQPVGSPLSLECTVEGTSNPNLYWYRQAAGRGLQLLFYSVGIGQISSEVPQNLSASRPQDRQFILSSKKLLLSDSGFYLCAWSGGAETQYFGPGTRLLVL.

This chain joins TRBV12-3 or TRBV12-4 and TRBJ2-4; TRBD2 matches 13 bases. After removal of 0 bases from V and 6 bases from J, the junction contained 8 bases not matched to a gene. This CDR3 contains 18 residues. The CDR3 DNA follows: TGTGCCAGCAGTTTAGCCCTAACTAGCGGGAGGGCGGGAAACATTCAGTACTTC. Its protein is CASSLALTSGRAGNIQYF.

The V call is TRBV3-1, the J call TRBJ2-4, with D hard to call. Trimming took off 3 bases at V and 0 bases at J, with 6 bases between the two ends. There are 14 residues in the CDR3. Per the germline V gene, CDR1 is LGHDT and CDR2 is YNNKEL (reference sequence). The CDR3 sequence: CASSQPGAKNIQYF. The CDR3 nucleotides are TGTGCCAGCAGCCAGCCGGGAGCCAAAAACATTCAGTACTTC.

This clonotype appeared a few times. This sequence joins TRBV5-6 and TRBJ2-7; the D gene is possibly TRBD1 (6 bases). This CDR3 has 13 residues. Germline V gene lookup returns CDR1 SGHDT and CDR2 YYEEEE. V was clipped by 3 bases and J by 5 bases, with 12 bases between them. CDR3 coding DNA: TGTGCCAGCAGCTCGGGGCAGGGGAACGAGCAGTACTTC. Protein product: CASSSGQGNEQYF.

The rearrangement links TRBV2 to TRBJ2-7; 9 nucleotides line up with TRBD1. CDR3 length equals 13 residues. After removal of 11 bases from V and 6 bases from J, the junction contained 11 bases not matched to a gene. CDR1 and CDR2 from the germline V gene are SNHLY and FYNNEI. The CDR3 loop reads CALKGTGRSEQYF. CDR3 DNA sequence: TGTGCCTTAAAAGGGACAGGGCGTAGCGAGCAGTACTTC.

The chain carries TRBV24-1 and TRBJ2-1; 7 nucleotides line up with TRBD2. CDR1 is KGHDR and CDR2 is SFDVKD in the germline V gene. The CDR3 contains 12 residues. J was trimmed by 11 bases and V by 4 bases; bases with no gene match: 4. The CDR3 DNA sequence: TGTGCCACCAGTGACTCCGGGAGGCAGCAGTTCTTC. Residues: CATSDSGRQQFF.